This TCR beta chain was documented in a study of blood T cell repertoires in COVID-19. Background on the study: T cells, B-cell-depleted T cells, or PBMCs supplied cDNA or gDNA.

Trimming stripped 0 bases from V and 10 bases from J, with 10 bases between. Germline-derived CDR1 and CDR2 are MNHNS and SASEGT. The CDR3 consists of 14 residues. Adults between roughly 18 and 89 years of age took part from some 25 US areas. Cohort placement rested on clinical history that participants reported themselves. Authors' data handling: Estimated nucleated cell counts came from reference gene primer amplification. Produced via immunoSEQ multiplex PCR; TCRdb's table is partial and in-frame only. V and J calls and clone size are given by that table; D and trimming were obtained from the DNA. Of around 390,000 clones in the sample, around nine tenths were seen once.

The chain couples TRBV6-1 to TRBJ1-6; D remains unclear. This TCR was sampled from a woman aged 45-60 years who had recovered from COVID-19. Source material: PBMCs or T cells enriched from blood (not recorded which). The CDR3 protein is CASSEATVYSPLHF. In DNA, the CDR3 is TGTGCCAGCAGTGAAGCAACAGTCTACTCACCCCTCCACTTT.